The next 10 T cell receptor beta chains were all read from a single sample in a study of blood T cell repertoires in COVID-19. Sequenced by immunoSEQ multiplex PCR; TCRdb stores in-frame clones only, minus some. The data hold 100,000 or so clones, with around 90% observed a single time. Sequencing was carried out using peripheral blood. The receptor set was obtained from a human donor in a cohort sampled during active COVID-19.

The table lists this clone with a count of one. The J gene is TRBJ2-5, the V gene TRBV12-3 or TRBV12-4; the match to TRBD1 covers 9 bases. The CDR3 spans 13 residues. V shed 5 bases and J 10 bases; nucleotides not matched to a gene: 8. The CDR3 protein is CASSPRDREGQYF. The CDR3 DNA sequence: TGTGCCAGCAGTCCCCGGGACAGGGAGGGCCAGTACTTC.

The genes are TRBV2 and TRBJ1-2; D gene uncertain. With 6 bases removed from V and 3 bases from J, the gap between germline ends came to 11 bases. Germline V gene data show CDR1 as SNHLY and CDR2 as FYNNEI. The CDR3 runs 13 residues. The CDR3 nucleotides are TGTGCCAGCAGCACCCCTACCTACTATGGCTACACCTTC. Its protein is CASSTPTYYGYTF.

The rearrangement links TRBV7-9 to TRBJ2-7; D might be TRBD1 (7 bases). The V and J ends lost 0 bases and 3 bases respectively, with 12 bases between them. Germline CDR1 reads SEHNR; CDR2 reads FQNEAQ (reference sequence). The CDR3 contains 15 residues. CDR3: CASSLAVQGGYEQYF. CDR3 coding DNA: TGTGCCAGCAGCTTAGCAGTTCAGGGGGGCTACGAGCAGTACTTC.

The J gene is TRBJ1-3, the V gene TRBV6-5; 7 bases map to TRBD1. The CDR3 loop spans 14 amino acids. The germline gives CDR1 MNHEY, CDR2 SVGAGI. The V and J ends lost 6 bases and 3 bases, in that order; junction bases with no gene match: 5. In DNA, the CDR3 is TGTGCCAGCAGGACAGGGAACGGTGGAAACACCATATATTTT. Amino acids: CASRTGNGGNTIYF.

The table lists this clone with a count of one. The chain combines TRBV5-1 with TRBJ1-1, with D unresolved. The V gene's germline CDR1 is SGHRS and CDR2 YFSETQ. This CDR3 is built from 15 residues. V was clipped by 0 bases and J by 0 bases, with 9 bases between them. CDR3 in DNA: TGCGCCAGCAGCTTGGACGGGAGTATGAACACTGAAGCTTTCTTT. It is translated as CASSLDGSMNTEAFF.

Worth noting for this clone: At one end the junction does not follow the germline gene, possibly because of a read error. The V and J genes are TRBV5-1 and TRBJ2-7; perhaps TRBD2 as D (6 bases). Germline CDR1 is SGHRS and CDR2 is YFSETQ. This CDR3 spans 14 amino acids. CDR3 coding DNA: TGCGCCAGCAGAGTTCGGGAGCAATCCTTCGAGCAGTACTTC. It translates to CASRVREQSFEQYF. Looking up the rest from reference TRBV5-1 and TRBJ2-7 gives the full variable domain: KAGVTQTPRYLIKTRGQQVTLSCSPISGHRSVSWYQQTPGQGLQFLFEYFSETQRNKGNFPGRFSGRQFSNSRSEMNVSTLELGDSALYLCASRVREQSFEQYFGPGTRLTVT.

The chain recombines TRBV6-5 with TRBJ1-4; perhaps TRBD1 as D (5 bases). This CDR3 has 14 residues. CDR1 is MNHEY, CDR2 SVGAGI, per germline. V lost 8 bases to trimming and J lost 1 base, with 11 bases between them. The CDR3 here is CASVQVGTNEKLFF. The CDR3 nucleotides read TGTGCCAGCGTACAGGTTGGAACTAATGAAAAACTGTTTTTT.

This chain links TRBV9 with TRBJ2-1; TRBD2 aligns across 10 bases. The trim removed 4 bases at V and 3 bases at J, leaving 4 bases unmatched. Germline CDR1 and CDR2: SGDLS and YYNGEE. The CDR3 has 15 amino acids. The CDR3 loop reads CASSSSGRGYNEQFF. The CDR3 nucleotides read TGTGCCAGCAGCTCTAGCGGGAGAGGCTACAATGAGCAGTTCTTC.

This clone was counted once. The chain recombines TRBV28 with TRBJ2-5; TRBD2 is a possible D gene (6 bases). The V gene's germline CDR1 is MDHEN and CDR2 SYDVKM. V was pared by 3 bases and J by 5 bases, with 10 bases between. The CDR3 loop spans 13 amino acids. Here the CDR3 reads CASSLGGSETQYF. The CDR3 coding sequence is TGTGCCAGCAGTTTGGGGGGATCGGAGACCCAGTACTTC.

The chain employs TRBV7-9 and TRBJ2-7; 7 nucleotides match TRBD2. Germline V gene lookup returns CDR1 SEHNR and CDR2 FQNEAQ (reference sequence). The CDR3 extends over 14 amino acids. The V segment lost 5 bases and the J segment 0 bases; nucleotides outside the gene matches: 4. In DNA, the CDR3 is TGTGCCAGCAGCAGCAGGACTAGCTCCTACGAGCAGTACTTC. It specifies CASSSRTSSYEQYF.